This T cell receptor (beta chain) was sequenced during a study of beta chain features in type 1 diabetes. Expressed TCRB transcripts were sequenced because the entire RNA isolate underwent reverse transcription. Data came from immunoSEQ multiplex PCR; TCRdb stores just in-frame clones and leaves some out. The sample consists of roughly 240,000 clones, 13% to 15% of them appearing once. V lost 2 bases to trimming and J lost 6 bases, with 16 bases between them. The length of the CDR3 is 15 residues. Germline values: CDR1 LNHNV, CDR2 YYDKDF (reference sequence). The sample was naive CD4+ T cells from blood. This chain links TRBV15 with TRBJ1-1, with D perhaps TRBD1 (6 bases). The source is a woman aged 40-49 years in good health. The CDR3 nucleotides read TGTGCCACCAGCAGACCATTTACAGGGAGGGCTGAAGCTTTCTTT. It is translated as CATSRPFTGRAEAFF.